The entry below describes one T cell receptor (beta chain). The CDR3 spans 12 residues. Trimming removed 6 bases at V and 4 bases at J, with 9 bases between. These data belong to a study of blood T cell repertoires in COVID-19. Looking at the study overall: Specimens from acute and convalescent COVID-19 originated in the United States, Italy and Spain.

The repertoire was sequenced with immunoSEQ multiplex PCR; TCRdb's copy has only in-frame clones and lacks some. Here the sample spans over 200,000 clones, 81% being singletons. V and J are TRBV12-3 or TRBV12-4 and TRBJ1-1, with a tentative D call TRBD1 (5 bases). The receptor was derived from a middle-aged man who had recovered from COVID-19. Material: PBMCs or T cells enriched from blood (not recorded which). CDR3 DNA: TGTGCCAGCAGAATGGGGGGCACTGAAGCTTTCTTT. It translates to CASRMGGTEAFF.